A selection of T cell receptor beta chains follows, all from one sample in a study of T cell responses to AZD1222 COVID-19 vaccine. This table comes from immunoSEQ multiplex PCR, and its TCRdb copy is limited to in-frame clones, with some not included. The table includes approximately 82,000 clones, more than 90% detected once. The sequenced sample was peripheral blood, obtained on day 0 of AZD1222 vaccination. These receptors were obtained from an adult in good health. Each CDR3 is given with its conserved first and last residue. A D gene is named only where the DNA matches it firmly. Clone size is stated in some rows and not others, as once, few, many or a class when expanded.

clone_size j_call d_call v_call cdr3_nt cdr3_aa
- TRBJ1-1 - TRBV9 TGTGCCAGCAGAGCGGGACACCTGAACACTGAAGCTTTCTTT CASRAGHLNTEAFF
- TRBJ1-2 TRBD1 TRBV6-5 TGTGCCAGCAGTCCCGGGACAGGGAACCGTGGCTACACCTTC CASSPGTGNRGYTF
- TRBJ2-1 TRBD2 TRBV9 TGTGCCAGCAGCGTTAGCGGGGGGGTTGTCTACAATGAGCAGTTCTTC CASSVSGGVVYNEQFF
- TRBJ1-6 - TRBV28 TGTGCCAGCAGTGGGAATAATTCACCCCTCCACTTT CASSGNNSPLHF
- TRBJ2-5 - TRBV5-1 TGCGCCAGCAGCTCCGGAGGGGGTCGGGAGACCCAGTACTTC CASSSGGGRETQYF
- TRBJ1-1 TRBD1 TRBV20-1 TGCAGTGCTTCCACGGACAGGGGCGCTTTCTTT CSASTDRGAFF
once TRBJ1-2 - TRBV12-3/TRBV12-4 TGTGCCAGCAGTTTCGGACAGTTCTATGGCTACACCTTC CASSFGQFYGYTF
- TRBJ1-5 - TRBV19 TGTGCCAGTAGTATCTACCGGGACGGCAATCAGCCCCAGCATTTT CASSIYRDGNQPQHF
few TRBJ1-6 - TRBV5-1 TGCGCCAGCAGCTTGGGACAGCCGAGCTCCTATAATTCACCCCTCCACTTT CASSLGQPSSYNSPLHF
- TRBJ1-6 - TRBV4-1 TGCGCCAGCAGCCACCCTCCAGAGGGATCCTATAATTCACCCCTCCACTTT CASSHPPEGSYNSPLHF
- TRBJ2-5 TRBD1 TRBV7-2 TGTGCCAGCAGTTTAAGGGGGCTAAAAGAGACCCAGTACTTC CASSLRGLKETQYF
- TRBJ2-3 - TRBV6-5 TGTGCCAGCATGATAGGATTCTCCAGCACAGATACGCAGTATTTT CASMIGFSSTDTQYF
- TRBJ1-6 TRBD1 TRBV9 TGTGCCAGCAGCGCGACGACAGGGATTGGTTCACCCCTCCACTTT CASSATTGIGSPLHF
- TRBJ2-5 - TRBV7-2 TGTGCCAGCAGCTTAAGATTGCGAGGACAAGAGACCCAGTACTTC CASSLRLRGQETQYF
- TRBJ2-5 - TRBV4-3 TGCGCCAGCAGTCATGTCGTAGGGGGGGAGACCCAGTACTTC CASSHVVGGETQYF
few TRBJ1-5 TRBD1 TRBV28 TGTGCCACCTCCGGGACAGGGGGCTGGGGTCAGCCCCAGCATTTT CATSGTGGWGQPQHF
- TRBJ2-5 - TRBV20-1 TGCAGTGCTAGTCCCCTTCGAGCGGGCCTGGAGACCCAGTACTTC CSASPLRAGLETQYF
- TRBJ2-3 TRBD1 TRBV2 TGTGCCAGCAGTTTCCGACAGGGGGGTTTCGGCCCAGATACGCAGTATTTT CASSFRQGGFGPDTQYF
- TRBJ1-1 - TRBV15 TGTGCCACCAGCAGAGGAGGGGACGGCGGGAACACTGAAGCTTTCTTT CATSRGGDGGNTEAFF
- TRBJ1-5 - TRBV7-2 TGTGCCAGCAGCCCCAGAGTCTATCAGCCCCAGCATTTT CASSPRVYQPQHF
- TRBJ1-4 - TRBV2 TGTGCCAGCAGTGAAGGGGCTTATGAAAAACTGTTTTTT CASSEGAYEKLFF
- TRBJ1-5 - TRBV12-3/TRBV12-4 TGTGCCAGCAGCCTTTCGACGGGGCCCCAGCATTTT CASSLSTGPQHF
- TRBJ2-3 - TRBV11-3 TGTGCCAGCAGCGAACAGGGATCAGCAGATACGCAGTATTTT CASSEQGSADTQYF
once TRBJ1-1 - TRBV7-9 TGTGCCAGCAGCTCGACCCCCGGGGTTAATCGAACGAACACTGAAGCTTTCTTT CASSSTPGVNRTNTEAFF
- TRBJ1-5 - TRBV28 TGTGCCAGCAGCCCCAGCAATCAGCCCCAGCATTTT CASSPSNQPQHF
- TRBJ2-3 - TRBV5-5 TGTGCCAGCAGCTTGCTGATAGCGGCTACAGATACGCAGTATTTT CASSLLIAATDTQYF
- TRBJ1-2 - TRBV18 TGTGCCAGCTCACCGGACTATGGCTACACCTTC CASSPDYGYTF
- TRBJ1-6 TRBD1 TRBV9 TGTGCCAGCAGCGTAGGGACAGGGGGCGGTTATAATTCACCCCTCCACTTT CASSVGTGGGYNSPLHF
- TRBJ2-3 - TRBV5-3 TGTGCCAGAAGCTTGGTTAGCGGAGACACAGATACGCAGTATTTT CARSLVSGDTDTQYF
- TRBJ2-1 TRBD2 TRBV5-4 TGTGCCAGCAGCCGAGATAGCGGGGGCCCCTACAATGAGCAGTTCTTC CASSRDSGGPYNEQFF
- TRBJ1-1 TRBD1 TRBV7-9 TGTGCCAGCAGCTACAGGGGCAAGAACACTGAAGCTTTCTTT CASSYRGKNTEAFF
- TRBJ2-7 TRBD1 TRBV29-1 TGCAGCGTGGTAAGACAGGGAGTCCACGAGCAGTACTTC CSVVRQGVHEQYF
- TRBJ1-3 - TRBV5-1 TGCGCCAGCAGCTTGGATGGAGGTCCACGGACCATATATTTT CASSLDGGPRTIYF
- TRBJ2-3 TRBD2 TRBV10-3 TGTGCCATCACTGGGGGGGAAACAGATACGCAGTATTTT CAITGGETDTQYF
- TRBJ2-6 - TRBV10-3 TGTGCCATCAGTGAGTCTGGGGTCTCTGGGGCCAACGTCCTGACTTTC CAISESGVSGANVLTF
- TRBJ1-5 TRBD1 TRBV10-3 TGTGCCATCAGCGGGACAGGGAGCCGAAGCAATCAGCCCCAGCATTTT CAISGTGSRSNQPQHF
- TRBJ2-4 TRBD1 TRBV18 TGTGCCAGCTCATCATCAGGGGGCTTAAACATTCAGTACTTC CASSSSGGLNIQYF
- TRBJ1-1 - TRBV6-2/TRBV6-3 TGTGCCAGCAGCATTGGCCCGGCGGGAGCTTTCTTT CASSIGPAGAFF
- TRBJ2-1 TRBD1 TRBV15 TGTGCCACCAGCAGTCGGACAGGGACTTACAATGAGCAGTTCTTC CATSSRTGTYNEQFF
- TRBJ2-7 TRBD1 TRBV7-2 TGTGCCAGCAGCTTCCAAACCGGGACAGGGGGCTTAGAGCAGTACTTC CASSFQTGTGGLEQYF
once TRBJ1-5 - TRBV18 TGTGCCAGCTCACCGGGGTCAGGATATCAGCCCCAGCATTTT CASSPGSGYQPQHF
- TRBJ1-1 - TRBV18 TGTGCCAGCTCACCTAGGCTCAAGGCCCCTTCGGGCACTGAAGCTTTCTTT CASSPRLKAPSGTEAFF
- TRBJ1-2 - TRBV2 TGTGCCAGCAGTGTCCGGGACACATCTCCCTATGGCTACACCTTC CASSVRDTSPYGYTF
- TRBJ2-5 - TRBV6-5 TGTGCCAGCAGTCAGGGTTGGGAGACCCAGTACTTC CASSQGWETQYF
- TRBJ2-7 - TRBV2 TGTGCCGGGGGCGGGTCGTCGAGCTACGAGCAGTACTTC CAGGGSSSYEQYF
once TRBJ1-1 - TRBV15 TGTGCCACCAGCAGGGAGAGACTGTCCACTGAAGCTTTCTTT CATSRERLSTEAFF
- TRBJ2-7 - TRBV5-8 TGTGCCAGCAGCTTGGGGACCCGGTCCTACGAGCAGTACTTC CASSLGTRSYEQYF
- TRBJ2-6 TRBD2 TRBV3-1/TRBV3-2 TGTGCCAGCAGCCAAGCCGGGGGGTCTGGGGCCAACGTCCTGACTTTC CASSQAGGSGANVLTF